This T cell receptor beta chain stems from a study of blood T cell repertoires in COVID-19 (TCRdb year 2020). Concerning the study at large: Collaborator samples came from the United States, Italy and Spain and covered acute and convalescent phases of COVID-19. Nearly every sample came with metadata listing a de-identified subject ID, COVID-19 status, age in years and sex. The dataset comprised deeply sampled blood TCRbeta repertoires from subjects exposed to, actively infected with, or recovered from COVID-19. The prospective study material was composed of cDNA or gDNA derived from T cells, B-cell-depleted T cells, or PBMCs. Where available, HLA class I and class II types were taken from metadata supplied by the sample provider and were not determined by assay-based typing. Samples came from the ongoing ImmuneRACE study (first 160 participants) plus 1,254 subjects from 6 global collaborators. A freely available public database, intended as a resource for researchers studying the immune response to SARS-CoV-2, is where the repertoires were released.

Sequences LGHDT (CDR1) and YNNKEL (CDR2) are obtained from the germline V gene (reference sequence). The CDR3 runs 15 amino acids, cysteine and phenylalanine included. The retained sequence is limited to the CDR3, 45 bases, with the frame set at the first base. V is cut by 3 bases and J by 1 base, and the space between the germline ends is 12 bases. Overall study outcomes, separate from this receptor: The amount of clinical and demographic metadata varied by source and participant and was provided uncurated.

With regard to this clone: Its antigen remains unidentified. Base qualities are not recorded, but no much larger clone differs from it by a single base.

TCRbeta CDR3 regions were amplified from genomic DNA by means of the immunoSEQ Assay, a bias-controlled multiplex PCR. The original pipeline was this. Nucleated cell counts per sample were estimated from amplification of reference gene primers within the assay. To quantify the absolute abundance of each unique TCRbeta CDR3 rearrangement, sequence reads were collapsed and filtered. Productive Simpson clonality was computed per sample as the square root of Simpson's diversity index over productive rearrangements. Drawn from immuneACCESS, this table holds only the in-frame rearrangements with V and J called that TCRdb kept. Clones are partly lost; checked studies trace under half to an unresolved V gene and leave the rest unexplained. The D gene and trimming were derived from the DNA, and the V and J assignments and clone size from that table. This sample lists approximately 380,000 clones; about 88% were detected once. About 1.2% of the sample rests with the top ten.

Enrolling through a virtual design, the prospective study's participants ranged in age from roughly 18 to 95 years and lived across 24 United States geographic areas. Cohort assignment in the prospective study relied on participant-reported clinical history from a screening survey and a study questionnaire. For ImmuneRACE Cohort 3, a participant was defined as recovered based on two consecutive negative NP/OP PCR tests, clearance by a healthcare professional, or resolution of symptoms. In the prospective study, mobile phlebotomists collected whole blood, serum and a nasopharyngeal or oropharyngeal swab from each participant. Participants in the prospective study had the option to provide additional blood draws and questionnaires over a 2-month period. Before DNA extraction, blood samples from the prospective study were shipped at room temperature or frozen.

The rearranged segments are TRBV3-1 (or the pseudogene TRBV3-2) and TRBJ1-1; the D gene remains uncertain. The sequence was collected from a woman under 30 who had recovered from COVID-19. Sequencing was carried out using PBMCs or T cells enriched from blood (not recorded which). The CDR3 reads as follows: CASSQPGHGNTEAFF. The DNA reads as follows: TGTGCCAGCAGCCAGCCGGGTCATGGGAACACTGAAGCTTTCTTT.